This T cell receptor beta chain originates from a study of regulatory T cells in long-lasting Graves disease. The sample's time point: newly diagnosed GD, antithyroid drugs for less than 3 months. TCR sequences were obtained from RNA taken from PBMCs. Peripheral blood, approximately 9 milliliters of it, was drawn into EDTA tubes. General observations from the study: TCR diversity was lower in persistent Graves' patients than in newly diagnosed ones.

This clonotype was picked up many times. Its cognate antigen is unknown. Germline V lookup: CDR1 DFQATT, CDR2 SNEGSKA (reference sequence). V was trimmed by 2 bases and J by 0 bases, leaving 3 bases between them. The CDR3 has 12 amino acids. The TCR beta library used iRepertoire HTBI primers with Arm-PCR amplification of CDR3. In TCRdb, the multiplex PCR reads were re-called with MiXCR into one record per CDR3 protein. Of hundreds of thousands of distinct CDR3 sequences in the sample, over 15% were seen once. The genes are TRBV20-1 and TRBJ2-3; D is ambiguous. The source was peripheral blood mononuclear cells (PBMCs), collected at new diagnosis, from a patient treated with antithyroid drugs. This TCR came from a female donor with Graves disease. The CDR3 nucleotides read TGCAGTGCTAGACTCAGCACAGATACGCAGTATTTT. It is translated as CSARLSTDTQYF.